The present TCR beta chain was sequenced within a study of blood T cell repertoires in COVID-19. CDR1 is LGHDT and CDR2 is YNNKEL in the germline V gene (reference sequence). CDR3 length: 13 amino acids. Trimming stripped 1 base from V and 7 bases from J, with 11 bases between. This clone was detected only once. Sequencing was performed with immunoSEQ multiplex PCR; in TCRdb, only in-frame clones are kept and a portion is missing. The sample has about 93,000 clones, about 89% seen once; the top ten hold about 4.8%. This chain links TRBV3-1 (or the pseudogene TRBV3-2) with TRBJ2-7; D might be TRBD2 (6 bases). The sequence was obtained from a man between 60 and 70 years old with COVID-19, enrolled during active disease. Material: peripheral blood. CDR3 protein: CASSQGLEEEQYF. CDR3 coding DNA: TGTGCCAGCAGCCAAGGACTAGAGGAGGAGCAGTACTTC.